The clone carrying this T cell receptor beta chain was counted between two and nine times. Its matching antigen is unknown. TCR beta CDR3 region amplification was performed from RNA transcripts. The TCR CDR3 first-round RT-PCR relied on the HTBI primer set. A single record per CDR3 protein comes from TCRdb applying MiXCR to the multiplex PCR reads. The sample records some 490,000 distinct CDR3 sequences, about 20% being singletons. This record comes from a study of T cells in Graves' hyperthyroidism and ophthalmopathy. Study background: The authors collected peripheral blood at initial diagnosis, before any treatment.

Study-level results: Ophthalmopathy got predicted by the model a median roughly six months before its onset.

Germline loops: CDR1 GTSNPN, CDR2 SVGIG (reference sequence). The CDR3 totals 13 residues. The V end lost 2 bases, the J end lost 4 bases, and 11 bases lay between the germline ends. Investigators excluded patients with uncontrolled infection, other autoimmune disease, pregnancy or lactation. The TCR was taken from a woman in her sixties or seventies with Graves' ophthalmopathy. The chain is built from TRBV30 and TRBJ2-5; no reliable D call. The specimen sequenced was blood. DNA of the CDR3: TGTGCCTGGAGTCGAGGACGGGTAGAGACCCAGTACTTC. Translation gives CAWSRGRVETQYF.